This record looks at one T cell receptor beta chain sequence and its context. The sample comes from a study of siplizumab effects on memory and regulatory T cells. Trimming left V 0 bases short and J 1 base short, with 24 bases between. Looked up from germline, CDR1 is SGHRS and CDR2 is YFSETQ. This CDR3 is 20 amino acids long. Approximately 98,000 TCR templates underwent assay in each sample. TCRdb's table, derived via immunoSEQ multiplex PCR, lists solely in-frame clones and lacks some. The profile shows some 100,000 clones, about 91% of them singletons. The chain employs TRBV5-1 and TRBJ2-3, with a tentative D call TRBD2 (5 bases). Sequenced sample: CD4+ T cells sorted from blood. The source is a human donor in good health. Some clones in this sample may be carry-over from other donors' samples. The CDR3 sequence is CASSLVRWRKIVIGTDTQYF. The DNA for the CDR3 is TGCGCCAGCAGCTTGGTGAGATGGAGGAAGATCGTAATTGGCACAGATACGCAGTATTTT.